The clone carrying this TCR beta chain was observed once. Time point in this sample: pretreatment peripheral blood. CDR3 length: 14 amino acids. V gave up 2 bases and J gave up 6 bases, with 11 bases separating them. CDR1 is MNHEY and CDR2 is SMNVEV in the germline V gene (reference sequence). The source of the sample is a study of PD-L1 blockade in urothelial cancer. Here immunoSEQ multiplex PCR was the method, and the copy in TCRdb shows in-frame clones only, minus some. The sample shows about 130,000 clones, approximately 84% of them seen only once. This chain joins TRBV27 and TRBJ2-4; D is possibly TRBD2 (6 bases). The sample here was PBMCs, taken around atezolizumab (anti-PD-L1) treatment. The sequence was obtained from a man aged 45-65 years with urothelial cancer. The CDR3 protein is CASSLRAGGNIQYF. Written as DNA, the CDR3 is TGTGCCAGCAGTTTAAGGGCCGGGGGAAACATTCAGTACTTC.